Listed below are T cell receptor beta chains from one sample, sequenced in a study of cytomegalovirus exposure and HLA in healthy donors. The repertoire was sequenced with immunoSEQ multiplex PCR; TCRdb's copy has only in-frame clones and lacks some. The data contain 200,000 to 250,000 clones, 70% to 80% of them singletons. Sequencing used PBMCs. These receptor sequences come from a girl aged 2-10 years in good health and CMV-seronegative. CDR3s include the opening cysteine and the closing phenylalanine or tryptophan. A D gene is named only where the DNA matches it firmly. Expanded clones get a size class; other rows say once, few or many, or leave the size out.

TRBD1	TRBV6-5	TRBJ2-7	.	TGTGCCAGCACACAGGGGGGCGAGCAGTACTTC	CASTQGGEQYF
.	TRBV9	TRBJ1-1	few	TGTGCCAGCAGCCAAACCTGGAGCGAACGGACTGAAGCTTTCTTT	CASSQTWSERTEAFF
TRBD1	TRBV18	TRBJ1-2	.	TGTGCCAGCGCGGGCCGGGACAGGGCCTATGGCTACACCTTC	CASAGRDRAYGYTF
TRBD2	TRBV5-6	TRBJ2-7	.	TGTGCCAGCAGCAAGGGGCCGGGAGGGCCCCACGAGCAGTACTTC	CASSKGPGGPHEQYF
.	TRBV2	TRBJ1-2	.	TGTGCCAGCAGTGCCCTAGGACAGACCTCGGGCTACACCTTC	CASSALGQTSGYTF
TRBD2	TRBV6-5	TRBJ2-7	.	TGTGCCAGCAGTACCCCGGGGGGCGAGCAGTACTTC	CASSTPGGEQYF
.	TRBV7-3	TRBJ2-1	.	TGTGCCAGCAGCCTAGGGGGCTCCTACAATGAGCAGTTCTTC	CASSLGGSYNEQFF
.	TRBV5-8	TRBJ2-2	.	TGTGCCAGCAGCCTGTGGGGGCGGGAGACCACCGGGGAGCTGTTTTTT	CASSLWGRETTGELFF
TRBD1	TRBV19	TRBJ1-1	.	TGTGCCAGTAGATCCGGGACAGGGGCCCCATTAGGCACTGAAGCTTTCTTT	CASRSGTGAPLGTEAFF
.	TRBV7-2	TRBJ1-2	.	TGTGCCAGCAGCTTGGGGTCAGGGGATGGCTACACCTTC	CASSLGSGDGYTF
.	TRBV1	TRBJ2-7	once	TGCACCAGCAGCCAAGCCACAGGGGGTATCAACGAGCAGTACTTC	CTSSQATGGINEQYF
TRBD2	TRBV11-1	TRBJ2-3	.	TGTGCCAGCAGTTCCGGACTAGCGGGGGGGCAAGATACGCAGTATTTT	CASSSGLAGGQDTQYF
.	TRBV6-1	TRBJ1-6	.	TGTGCCAGCAGTGAACAAAGCGGGAATTCACCCCTCCACTTT	CASSEQSGNSPLHF
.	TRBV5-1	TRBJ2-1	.	TGCGCCAGCAGGCCGGGATACTCCTACAATGAGCAGTTCTTC	CASRPGYSYNEQFF
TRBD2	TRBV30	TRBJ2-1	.	TGTGCCTGGAGTGTAACGGTAGCGGGATATTGGGATGAGCAGTTCTTC	CAWSVTVAGYWDEQFF
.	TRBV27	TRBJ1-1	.	TGTGCCAGCAGTTTGGTAAGAGTTAGGGGCACTGAAGCTTTCTTT	CASSLVRVRGTEAFF
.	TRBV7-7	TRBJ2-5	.	TGTGCCAGCAGCCAGTCTTTCTTGGAGACCCAGTACTTC	CASSQSFLETQYF
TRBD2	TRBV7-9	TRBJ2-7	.	TGTGCCAGCAGCTTAGCCGCGACTAGCGACGAGCAGTACTTC	CASSLAATSDEQYF
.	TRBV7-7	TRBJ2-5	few	TGTGCCAGCAGCTTAGATCGGTCTAGCCAAGAGACCCAGTACTTC	CASSLDRSSQETQYF
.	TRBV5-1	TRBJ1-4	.	TGCGCCAGCAGCTTAGACGGACTGGGTAATGAAAAACTGTTTTTT	CASSLDGLGNEKLFF
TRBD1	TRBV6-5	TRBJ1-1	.	TGTGCCAGCAGTTACTCGGCAACAGGGGAGTTAACTGAAGCTTTCTTT	CASSYSATGELTEAFF
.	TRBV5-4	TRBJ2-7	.	TGTGCCAGCAGCTTGAGGGTCGCGGGGAGGTACGAGCAGTGCTTC	CASSLRVAGRYEQCF
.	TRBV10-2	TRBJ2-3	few	TGCGCCAGCACTAGGACACCCACAGATACGCAGTATTTT	CASTRTPTDTQYF
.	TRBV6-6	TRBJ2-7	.	TGTGCCAGCAGTCCCACCGGGGGGCGAAGCTCCTACGAGCAGTACTTC	CASSPTGGRSSYEQYF
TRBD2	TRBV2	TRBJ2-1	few	TGTGCCAGCAGCCCTATACCTAGCGGGGGAGAGTACAATGAGCAGTTCTTC	CASSPIPSGGEYNEQFF
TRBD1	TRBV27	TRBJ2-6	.	TGTGCCAGCAGTAGGACAGGGGCTGGGGCCAACGTCCTGACTTTC	CASSRTGAGANVLTF
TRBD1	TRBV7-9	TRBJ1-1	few	TGTGCCAGCAGCGAGGGGACAGCGAACACTGAAGCTTTCTTT	CASSEGTANTEAFF
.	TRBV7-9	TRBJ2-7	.	TGTGCCAGCAGCTTAAGTTGGGTCCGGGGCTCCTACGAGCAGTACTTC	CASSLSWVRGSYEQYF
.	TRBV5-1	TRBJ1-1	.	TGCGCCAGCAGCTTGGCCCGTTCCTCCGGAGCTTTCTTT	CASSLARSSGAFF
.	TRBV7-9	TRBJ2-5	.	TGTGCCAGCAGCCCTCTGGGGAGCCAAGAGACCCAGTACTTC	CASSPLGSQETQYF
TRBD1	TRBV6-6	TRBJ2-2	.	TGTGCCAGCAGTTACTCATTGGCAGGGGGCGGCGGGGAGCTGTTTTTT	CASSYSLAGGGGELFF
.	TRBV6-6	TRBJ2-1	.	TGTGCCAGCAGTTCCCACGGCGGGGGCGTAACGGGTGAGCAGTTCTTC	CASSSHGGGVTGEQFF
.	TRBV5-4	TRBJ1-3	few	TGTGCCAGCAGTTTCAATGGCGGAAACACCATATATTTT	CASSFNGGNTIYF
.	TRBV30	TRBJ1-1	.	TGTGCCTGGAGCGACCTAGGACAGACCCTGAACACTGAAGCTTTCTTT	CAWSDLGQTLNTEAFF
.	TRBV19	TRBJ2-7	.	TGTGCCAGTAGCCCCACCTCGGGGGATTACGAGCAGTACTTC	CASSPTSGDYEQYF
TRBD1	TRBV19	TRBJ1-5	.	TGTGCCAGTAGACTAGGGGGCGCCGGCAATCAGCCCCAGCATTTT	CASRLGGAGNQPQHF
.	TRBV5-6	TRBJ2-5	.	TGTGCCAGCAGCTTACAACAGGGTCGCGAGACCCAGTACTTC	CASSLQQGRETQYF
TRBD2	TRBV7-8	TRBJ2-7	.	TGTGCCAGCAGCTTAGTGGGCGGGAGTACGGTGTGCGAGCAGTACTTC	CASSLVGGSTVCEQYF
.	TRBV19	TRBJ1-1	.	TGTGCCAGTAGTATATTTGTTGAGGGGGTGAAAGCAAAGAACACTGAAGCTTTCTTT	CASSIFVEGVKAKNTEAFF
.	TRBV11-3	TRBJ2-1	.	TGTGCCAGCAGCTTAGGGGGTGGGGCGGGGACCCTCAATGAGCAGTTCTTC	CASSLGGGAGTLNEQFF
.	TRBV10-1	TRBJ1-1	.	TGCGCCAGCAGTGAGCGGGGGAACACTGAAGCTTTCTTT	CASSERGNTEAFF
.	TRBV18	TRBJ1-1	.	TGTGCCAGCTCACCTACCCAACAGGTTGAAGCTTTCTTT	CASSPTQQVEAFF
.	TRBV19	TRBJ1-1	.	TGTGCCAGTTTTGGAGGTACTGAAGCTTTCTTT	CASFGGTEAFF
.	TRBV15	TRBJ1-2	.	TGTGCCACCAGCAGAGTGCCCAGGGTGTCCTATGGCTACACCTTC	CATSRVPRVSYGYTF
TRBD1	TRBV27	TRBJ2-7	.	TGTGCCATTGGGACAGGGAATTCCTACGAGCAGTACTTC	CAIGTGNSYEQYF